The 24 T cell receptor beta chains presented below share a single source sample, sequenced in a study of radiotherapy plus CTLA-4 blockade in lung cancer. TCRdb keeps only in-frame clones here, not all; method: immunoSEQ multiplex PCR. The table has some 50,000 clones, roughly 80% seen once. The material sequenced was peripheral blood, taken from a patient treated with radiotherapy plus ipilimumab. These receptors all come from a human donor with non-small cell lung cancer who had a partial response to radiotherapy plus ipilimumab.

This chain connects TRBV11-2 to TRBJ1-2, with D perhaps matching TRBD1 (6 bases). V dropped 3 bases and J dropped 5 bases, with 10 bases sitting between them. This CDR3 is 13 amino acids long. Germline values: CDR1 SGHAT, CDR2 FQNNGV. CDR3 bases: TGTGCCAGCAGCTTCGGGCAGGGGTATGGCTACACCTTC. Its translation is CASSFGQGYGYTF.

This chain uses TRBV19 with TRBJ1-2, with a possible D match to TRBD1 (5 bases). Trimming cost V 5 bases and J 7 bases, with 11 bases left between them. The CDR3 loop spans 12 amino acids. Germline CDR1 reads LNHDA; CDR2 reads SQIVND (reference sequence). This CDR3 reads CASSGQGGGYTF. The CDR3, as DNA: TGTGCCAGTAGTGGGCAGGGTGGTGGCTACACCTTC.

The CDR3: CASSPELAGINNEQFF. CDR3 in DNA: TGTGCCAGCAGCCCCGAACTAGCGGGGATTAACAATGAGCAGTTCTTC. V gene TRBV7-3 combines with J gene TRBJ2-1; 10 bases agree with TRBD2. This CDR3 spans 16 amino acids. From germline, CDR1 is SGHTA and CDR2 FQGTGA. With V trimmed by 5 bases and J by 5 bases, 9 bases remained unmatched.

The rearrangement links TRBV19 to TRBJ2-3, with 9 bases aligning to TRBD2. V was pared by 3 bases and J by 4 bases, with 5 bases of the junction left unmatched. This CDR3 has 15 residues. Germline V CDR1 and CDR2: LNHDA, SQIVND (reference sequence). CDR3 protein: CASSIGAGGPDTQYF. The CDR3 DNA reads TGTGCCAGTAGTATTGGAGCGGGGGGCCCAGATACGCAGTATTTT.

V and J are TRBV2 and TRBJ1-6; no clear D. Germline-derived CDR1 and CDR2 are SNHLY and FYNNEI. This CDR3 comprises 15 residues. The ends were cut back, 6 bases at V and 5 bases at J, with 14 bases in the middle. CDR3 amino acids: CASSGGVGDNSPLHF. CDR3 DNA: TGTGCCAGCAGCGGCGGGGTTGGGGATAATTCACCCCTCCACTTT.

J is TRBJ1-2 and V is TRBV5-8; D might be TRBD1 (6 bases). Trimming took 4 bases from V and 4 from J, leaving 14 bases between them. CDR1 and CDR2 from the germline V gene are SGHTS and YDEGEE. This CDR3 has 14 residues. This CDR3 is CASSPGQLAYGYTF. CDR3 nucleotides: TGTGCCAGCAGCCCCGGACAGTTAGCCTATGGCTACACCTTC. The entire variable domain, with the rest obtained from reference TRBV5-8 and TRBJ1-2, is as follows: EAGVTQSPTHLIKTRGQQATLRCSPISGHTSVYWYQQALGLGLQFLLWYDEGEERNRGNFPPRFSGRQFPNYSSELNVNALELEDSALYLCASSPGQLAYGYTFGSGTRLTVV.

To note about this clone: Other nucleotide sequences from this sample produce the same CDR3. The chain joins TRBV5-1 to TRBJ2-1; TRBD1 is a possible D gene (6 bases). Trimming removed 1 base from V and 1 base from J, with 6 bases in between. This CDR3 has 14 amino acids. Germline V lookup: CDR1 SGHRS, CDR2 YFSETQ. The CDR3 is CASSLQGSYNEQFF. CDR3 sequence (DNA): TGCGCCAGCAGCTTGCAGGGGTCCTACAATGAGCAGTTCTTC.

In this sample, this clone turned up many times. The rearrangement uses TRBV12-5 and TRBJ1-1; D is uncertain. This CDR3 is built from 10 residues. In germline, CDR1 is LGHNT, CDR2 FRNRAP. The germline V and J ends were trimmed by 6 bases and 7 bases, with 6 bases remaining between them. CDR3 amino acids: CASGLNEAFF. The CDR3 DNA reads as TGTGCTAGTGGCCTTAATGAAGCTTTCTTT.

The CDR3 DNA reads as TGTGCCAGCAGCTTGGGGGGGGGAGTATCCGGGGAGCTGTTTTTT. Translating gives CASSLGGGVSGELFF. V is TRBV5-4 and J is TRBJ2-2, with TRBD2 identical over 7 bases. This CDR3 comprises 15 residues. Germline-derived CDR1 and CDR2 are SGHNT and YYREEE (reference sequence). J lost 6 bases, V lost 0 bases, and 5 bases had no gene match.

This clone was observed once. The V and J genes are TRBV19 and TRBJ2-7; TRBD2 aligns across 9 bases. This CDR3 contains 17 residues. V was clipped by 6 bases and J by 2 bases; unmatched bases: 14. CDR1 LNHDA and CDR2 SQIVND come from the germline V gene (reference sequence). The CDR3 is CASSAERGALLPYEQYF. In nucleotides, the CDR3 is TGTGCCAGTAGCGCGGAGCGGGGGGCTTTACTCCCCTACGAGCAGTACTTC.

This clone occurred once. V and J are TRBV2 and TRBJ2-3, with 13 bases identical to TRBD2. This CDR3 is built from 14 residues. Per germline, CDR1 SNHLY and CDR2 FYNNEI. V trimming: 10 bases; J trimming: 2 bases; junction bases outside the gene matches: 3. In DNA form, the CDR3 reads TGTGCCAAGGGGACTAGCGGGGCCACAGATACGCAGTATTTT. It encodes CAKGTSGATDTQYF.

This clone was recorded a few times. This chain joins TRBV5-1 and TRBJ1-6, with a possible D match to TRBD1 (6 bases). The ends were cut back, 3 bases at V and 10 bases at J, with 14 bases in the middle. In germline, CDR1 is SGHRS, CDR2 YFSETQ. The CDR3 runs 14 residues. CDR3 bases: TGCGCCAGCAGCTACTCGCAGGGGCAATCACCCCTCCACTTT. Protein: CASSYSQGQSPLHF.

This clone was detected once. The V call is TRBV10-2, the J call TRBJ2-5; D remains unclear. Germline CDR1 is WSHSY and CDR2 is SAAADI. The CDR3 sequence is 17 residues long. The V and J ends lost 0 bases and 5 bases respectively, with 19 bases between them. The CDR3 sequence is CASSESIGPAGGETQYF. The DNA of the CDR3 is TGCGCCAGCAGTGAGTCGATTGGGCCGGCCGGTGGGGAGACCCAGTACTTC.

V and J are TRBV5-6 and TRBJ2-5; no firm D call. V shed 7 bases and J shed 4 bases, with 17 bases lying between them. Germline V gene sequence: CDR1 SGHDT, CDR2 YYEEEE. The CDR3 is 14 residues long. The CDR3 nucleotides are TGTGCCAGCGCAAGTCCTAGGCAAGTAGAGACCCAGTACTTC. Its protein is CASASPRQVETQYF.

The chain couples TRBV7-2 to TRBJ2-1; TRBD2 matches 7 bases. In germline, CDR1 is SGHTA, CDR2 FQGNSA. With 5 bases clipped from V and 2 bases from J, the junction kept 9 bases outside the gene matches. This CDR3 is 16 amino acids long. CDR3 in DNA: TGTGCCAGCAGCCGAGACGGGGGGTCTCCCTACAATGAGCAGTTCTTC. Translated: CASSRDGGSPYNEQFF.

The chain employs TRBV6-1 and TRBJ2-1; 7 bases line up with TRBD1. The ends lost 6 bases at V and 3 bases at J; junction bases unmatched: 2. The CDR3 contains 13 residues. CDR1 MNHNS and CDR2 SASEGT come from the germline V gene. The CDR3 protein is CASRGQRYNEQFF. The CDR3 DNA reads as TGTGCCAGCAGGGGACAGCGCTACAATGAGCAGTTCTTC.

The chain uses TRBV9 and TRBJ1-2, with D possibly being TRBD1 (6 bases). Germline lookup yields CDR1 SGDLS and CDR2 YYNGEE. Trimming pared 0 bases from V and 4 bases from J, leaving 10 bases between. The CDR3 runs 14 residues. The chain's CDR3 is CASSVGQGIYGYTF. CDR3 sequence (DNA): TGTGCCAGCAGCGTAGGTCAGGGGATCTATGGCTACACCTTC.

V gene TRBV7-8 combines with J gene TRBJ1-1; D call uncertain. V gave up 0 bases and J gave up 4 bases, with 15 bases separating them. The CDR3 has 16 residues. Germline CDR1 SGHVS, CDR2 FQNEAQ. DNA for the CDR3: TGTGCCAGCAGCTTAGCGAAGAAGATCCGGGGCACTGAAGCTTTCTTT. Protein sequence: CASSLAKKIRGTEAFF.

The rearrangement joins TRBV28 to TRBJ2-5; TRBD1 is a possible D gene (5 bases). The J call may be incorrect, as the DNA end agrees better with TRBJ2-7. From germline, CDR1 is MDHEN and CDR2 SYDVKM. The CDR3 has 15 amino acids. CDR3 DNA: TGTGCCAGCAGAGATCAGGGCCCTAATTACTACGAGCAGTACTTC. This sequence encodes CASRDQGPNYYEQYF.

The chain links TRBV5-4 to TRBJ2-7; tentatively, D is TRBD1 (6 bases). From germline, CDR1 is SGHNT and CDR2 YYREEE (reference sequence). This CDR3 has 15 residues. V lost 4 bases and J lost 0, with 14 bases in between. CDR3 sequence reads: CASSGMTGSSYEQYF. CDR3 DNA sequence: TGTGCCAGCAGCGGGATGACAGGCAGCTCCTACGAGCAGTACTTC.

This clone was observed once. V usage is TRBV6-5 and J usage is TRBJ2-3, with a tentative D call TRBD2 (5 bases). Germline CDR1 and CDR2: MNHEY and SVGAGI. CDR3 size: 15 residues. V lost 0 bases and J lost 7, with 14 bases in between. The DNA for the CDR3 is TGTGCCAGCAGTTACTCGGCGGGCCAGGAACATACGCAGTATTTT. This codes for CASSYSAGQEHTQYF.

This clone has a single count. CDR3 sequence reads: CASIGGTGSHEQFF. The CDR3 DNA is TGTGCCAGCATCGGGGGGACCGGGAGCCATGAGCAGTTCTTC. V and J are TRBV5-6 and TRBJ2-1, with 7 bases fitting TRBD2. V gave up 6 bases and J gave up 8 bases; unmatched junction bases: 11. Per the germline V gene, CDR1 is SGHDT and CDR2 is YYEEEE. The CDR3 totals 14 residues.

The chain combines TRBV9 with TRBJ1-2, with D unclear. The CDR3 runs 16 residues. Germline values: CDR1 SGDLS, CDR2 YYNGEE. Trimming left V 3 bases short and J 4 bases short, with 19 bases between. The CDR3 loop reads CASSADPAGRLYGYTF. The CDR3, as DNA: TGTGCCAGCAGCGCCGACCCGGCGGGCCGACTCTATGGCTACACCTTC.

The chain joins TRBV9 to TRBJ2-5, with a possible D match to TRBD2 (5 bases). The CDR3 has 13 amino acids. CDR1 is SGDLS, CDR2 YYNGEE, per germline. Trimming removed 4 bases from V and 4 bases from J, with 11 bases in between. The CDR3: CASSPGSIETQYF. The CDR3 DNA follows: TGTGCCAGCAGCCCGGGATCCATAGAGACCCAGTACTTC.